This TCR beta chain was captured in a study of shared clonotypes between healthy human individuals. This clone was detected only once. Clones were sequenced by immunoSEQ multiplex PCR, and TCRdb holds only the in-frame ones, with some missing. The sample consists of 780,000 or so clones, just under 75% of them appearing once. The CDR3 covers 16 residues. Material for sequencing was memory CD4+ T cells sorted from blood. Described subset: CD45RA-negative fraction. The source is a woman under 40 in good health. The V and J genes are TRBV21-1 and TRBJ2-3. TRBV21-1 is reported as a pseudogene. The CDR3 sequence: CASSTPGQPYTDTQYF. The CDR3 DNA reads TGTGCCAGCAGCACTCCGGGCCAGCCGTACACAGATACGCAGTATTTT.